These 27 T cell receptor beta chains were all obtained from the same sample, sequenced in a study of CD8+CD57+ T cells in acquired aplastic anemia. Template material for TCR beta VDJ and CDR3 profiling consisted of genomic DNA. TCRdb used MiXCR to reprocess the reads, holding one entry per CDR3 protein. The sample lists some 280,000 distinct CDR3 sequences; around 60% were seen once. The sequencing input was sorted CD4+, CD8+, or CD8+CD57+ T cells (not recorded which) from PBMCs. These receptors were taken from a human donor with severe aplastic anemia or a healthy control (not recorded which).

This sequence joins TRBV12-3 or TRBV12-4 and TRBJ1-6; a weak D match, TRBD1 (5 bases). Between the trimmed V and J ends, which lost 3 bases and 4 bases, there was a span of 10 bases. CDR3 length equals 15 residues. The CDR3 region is CASSLRQTYNSPLHF. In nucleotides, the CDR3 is TGTGCCAGCAGTTTGAGACAGACTTATAATTCACCCCTCCACTTT.

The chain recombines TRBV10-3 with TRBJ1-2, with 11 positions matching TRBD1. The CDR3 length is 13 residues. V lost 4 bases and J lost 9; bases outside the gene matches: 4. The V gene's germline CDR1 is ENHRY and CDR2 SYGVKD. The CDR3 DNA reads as TGTGCCATCAGTGGGACAGGGGGCCCGAGCTACACCTTC. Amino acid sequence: CAISGTGGPSYTF.

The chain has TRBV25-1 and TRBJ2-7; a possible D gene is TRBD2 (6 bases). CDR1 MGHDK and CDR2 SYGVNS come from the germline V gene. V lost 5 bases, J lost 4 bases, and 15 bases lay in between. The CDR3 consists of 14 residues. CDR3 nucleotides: TGTGCCAGCAGTCCAAAAGGGACTTCATACGAGCAGTACTTC. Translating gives CASSPKGTSYEQYF.

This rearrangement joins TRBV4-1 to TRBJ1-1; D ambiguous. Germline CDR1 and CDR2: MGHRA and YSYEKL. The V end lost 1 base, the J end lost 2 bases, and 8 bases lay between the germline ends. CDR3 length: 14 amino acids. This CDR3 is CASSQGVLNTEAFF. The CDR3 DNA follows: TGCGCCAGCAGCCAAGGGGTCTTAAACACTGAAGCTTTCTTT.

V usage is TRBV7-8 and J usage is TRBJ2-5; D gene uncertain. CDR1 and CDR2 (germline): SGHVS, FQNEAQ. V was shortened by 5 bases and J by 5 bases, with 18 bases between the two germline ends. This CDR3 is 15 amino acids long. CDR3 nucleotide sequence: TGTGCCAGCAGCGATCATAGGGTGGCCGGCGAGACCCAGTACTTC. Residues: CASSDHRVAGETQYF.

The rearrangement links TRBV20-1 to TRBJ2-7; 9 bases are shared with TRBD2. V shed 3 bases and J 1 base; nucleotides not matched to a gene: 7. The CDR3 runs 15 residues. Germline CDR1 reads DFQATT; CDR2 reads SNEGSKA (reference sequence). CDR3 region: CSARRGGGDSYEQYF. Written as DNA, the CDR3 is TGCAGTGCTAGGAGGGGCGGGGGGGATTCCTACGAGCAGTACTTC.

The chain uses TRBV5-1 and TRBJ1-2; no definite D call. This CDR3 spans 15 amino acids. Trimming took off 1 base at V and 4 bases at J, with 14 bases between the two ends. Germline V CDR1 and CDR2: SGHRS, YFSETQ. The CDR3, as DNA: TGCGCCAGCAGCTTGAGATCCGCTTCCGTCTATGGCTACACCTTC. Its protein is CASSLRSASVYGYTF. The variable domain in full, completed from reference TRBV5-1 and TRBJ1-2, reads KAGVTQTPRYLIKTRGQQVTLSCSPISGHRSVSWYQQTPGQGLQFLFEYFSETQRNKGNFPGRFSGRQFSNSRSEMNVSTLELGDSALYLCASSLRSASVYGYTFGSGTRLTVV.

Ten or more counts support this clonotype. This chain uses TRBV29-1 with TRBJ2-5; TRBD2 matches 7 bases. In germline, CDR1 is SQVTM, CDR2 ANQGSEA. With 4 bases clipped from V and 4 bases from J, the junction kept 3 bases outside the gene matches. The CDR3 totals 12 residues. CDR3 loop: CSVVGGGETQYF. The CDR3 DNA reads TGCAGCGTTGTTGGGGGGGGAGAGACCCAGTACTTC.

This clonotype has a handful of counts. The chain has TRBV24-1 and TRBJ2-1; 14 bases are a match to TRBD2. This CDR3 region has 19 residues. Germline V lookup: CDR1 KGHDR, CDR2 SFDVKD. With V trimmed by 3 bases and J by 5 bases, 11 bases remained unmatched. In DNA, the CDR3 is TGTGCCACCAGTGATCCCACTTCCCGACTAGCGGGAGGGGACAATGAGCAGTTCTTC. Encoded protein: CATSDPTSRLAGGDNEQFF.

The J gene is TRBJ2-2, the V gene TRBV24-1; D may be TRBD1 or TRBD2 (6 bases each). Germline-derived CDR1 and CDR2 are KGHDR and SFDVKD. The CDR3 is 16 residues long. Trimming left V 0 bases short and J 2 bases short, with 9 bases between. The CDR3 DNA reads TGTGCCACCAGTGATTTGGGAGGGGGAAACACCGGGGAGCTGTTTTTT. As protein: CATSDLGGGNTGELFF.

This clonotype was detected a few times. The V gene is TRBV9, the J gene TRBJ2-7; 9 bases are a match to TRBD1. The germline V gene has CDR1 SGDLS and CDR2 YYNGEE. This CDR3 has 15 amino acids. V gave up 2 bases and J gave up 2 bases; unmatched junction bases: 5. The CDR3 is CASSVGTGPPYEQYF. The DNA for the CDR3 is TGTGCCAGCAGCGTCGGGACAGGGCCTCCCTACGAGCAGTACTTC.

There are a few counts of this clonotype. CDR3 sequence (DNA): TGTGCCAGTAGAGGAGGGGCCTTGAACACCGGGGAGCTGTTTTTT. Protein sequence: CASRGGALNTGELFF. The chain links TRBV27 to TRBJ2-2, with D possibly matching TRBD2 (6 bases). This CDR3 contains 15 residues. Trimming took off 9 bases at V and 1 base at J, with 15 bases between the two ends. CDR1 is MNHEY and CDR2 is SMNVEV in the germline V gene (reference sequence).

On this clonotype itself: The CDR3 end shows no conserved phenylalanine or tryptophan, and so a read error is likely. CDR3: CASSWGGTSGWSTDTQYL. The CDR3 DNA reads as TGCGCCAGCAGCTGGGGGGGGACTAGCGGATGGAGCACAGATACGCAGTATCTT. V usage is TRBV7-9 and J usage is TRBJ2-3; 11 bases agree with TRBD2. Per the germline V gene, CDR1 is SEHNR and CDR2 is FQNEAQ (reference sequence). The CDR3 spans 18 residues.

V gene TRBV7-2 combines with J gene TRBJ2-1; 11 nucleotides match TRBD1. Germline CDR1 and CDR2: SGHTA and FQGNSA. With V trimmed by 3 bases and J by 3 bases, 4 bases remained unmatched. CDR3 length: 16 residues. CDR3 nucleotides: TGTGCCAGCAGCTTCCGGACAGGGGGCTACTACAATGAGCAGTTCTTC. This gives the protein CASSFRTGGYYNEQFF.

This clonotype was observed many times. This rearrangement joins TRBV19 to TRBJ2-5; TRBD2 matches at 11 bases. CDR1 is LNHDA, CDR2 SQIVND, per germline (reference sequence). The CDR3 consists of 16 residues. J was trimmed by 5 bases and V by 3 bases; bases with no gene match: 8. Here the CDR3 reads CASSMLPSGGTETQYF. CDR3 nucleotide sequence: TGTGCCAGTAGTATGCTTCCTAGCGGGGGGACGGAGACCCAGTACTTC.

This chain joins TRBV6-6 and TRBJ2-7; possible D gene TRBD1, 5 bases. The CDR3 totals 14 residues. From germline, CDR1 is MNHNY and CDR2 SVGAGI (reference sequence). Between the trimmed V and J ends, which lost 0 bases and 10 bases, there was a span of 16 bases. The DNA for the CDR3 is TGTGCCAGCAGTTACTCGGCATGGTGGGGCGATCAGTACTTC. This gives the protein CASSYSAWWGDQYF.

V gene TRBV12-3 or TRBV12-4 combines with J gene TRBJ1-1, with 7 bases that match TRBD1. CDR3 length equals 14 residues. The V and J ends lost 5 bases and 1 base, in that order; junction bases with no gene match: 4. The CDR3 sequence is CASSGTVENTEAFF. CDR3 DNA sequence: TGTGCCAGCAGTGGGACAGTGGAGAACACTGAAGCTTTCTTT.

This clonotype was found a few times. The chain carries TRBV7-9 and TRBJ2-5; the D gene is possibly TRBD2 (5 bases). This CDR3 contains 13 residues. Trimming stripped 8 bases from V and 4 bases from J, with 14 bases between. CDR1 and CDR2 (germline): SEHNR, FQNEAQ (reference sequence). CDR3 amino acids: CASRKGSGETQYF. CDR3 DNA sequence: TGTGCCAGCCGAAAAGGCAGCGGAGAGACCCAGTACTTC.

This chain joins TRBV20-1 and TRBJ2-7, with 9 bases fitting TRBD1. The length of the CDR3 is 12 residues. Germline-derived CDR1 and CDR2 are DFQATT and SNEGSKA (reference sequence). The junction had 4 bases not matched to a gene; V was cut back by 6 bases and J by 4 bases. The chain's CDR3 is CSAGQGWYEQYF. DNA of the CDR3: TGCAGTGCCGGACAGGGGTGGTACGAGCAGTACTTC.

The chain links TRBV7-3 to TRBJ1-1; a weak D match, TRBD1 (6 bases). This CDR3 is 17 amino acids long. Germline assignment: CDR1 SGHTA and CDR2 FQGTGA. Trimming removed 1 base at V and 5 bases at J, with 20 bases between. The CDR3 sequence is CASSLMGPTDGTTEAFF. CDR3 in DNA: TGTGCCAGCAGCTTAATGGGACCCACGGACGGGACAACTGAAGCTTTCTTT.

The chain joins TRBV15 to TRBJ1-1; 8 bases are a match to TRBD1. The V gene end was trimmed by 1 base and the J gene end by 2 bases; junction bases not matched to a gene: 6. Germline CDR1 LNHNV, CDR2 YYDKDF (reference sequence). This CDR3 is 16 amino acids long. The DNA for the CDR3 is TGTGCCACCAGCAGAGCCCTTGACAGGGGTAACACTGAAGCTTTCTTT. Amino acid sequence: CATSRALDRGNTEAFF.

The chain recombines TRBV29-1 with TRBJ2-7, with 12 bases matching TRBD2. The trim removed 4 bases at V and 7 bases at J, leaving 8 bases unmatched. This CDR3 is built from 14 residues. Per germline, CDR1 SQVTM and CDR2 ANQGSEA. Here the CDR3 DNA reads TGCAGCGTTGGTCCTAGCGGGGGGGGAGATGAGCAGTACTTC. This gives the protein CSVGPSGGGDEQYF.

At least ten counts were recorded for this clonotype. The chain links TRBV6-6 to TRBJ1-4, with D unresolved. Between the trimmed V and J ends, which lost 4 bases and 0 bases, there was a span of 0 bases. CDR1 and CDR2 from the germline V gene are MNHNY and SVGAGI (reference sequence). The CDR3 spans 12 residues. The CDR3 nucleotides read TGTGCCAGCAGTTCAACTAATGAAAAACTGTTTTTT. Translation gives CASSSTNEKLFF.

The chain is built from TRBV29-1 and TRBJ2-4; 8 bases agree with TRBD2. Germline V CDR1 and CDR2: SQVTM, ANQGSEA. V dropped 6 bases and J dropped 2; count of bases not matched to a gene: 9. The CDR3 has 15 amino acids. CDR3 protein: CSVSRGGATKNIQYF. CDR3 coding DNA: TGCAGCGTGTCCCGGGGGGGCGCGACCAAAAACATTCAGTACTTC.

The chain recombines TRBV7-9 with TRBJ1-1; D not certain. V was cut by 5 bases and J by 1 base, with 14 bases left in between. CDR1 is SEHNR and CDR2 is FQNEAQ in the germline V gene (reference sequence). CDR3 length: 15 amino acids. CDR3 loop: CASSHGGPGNTEAFF. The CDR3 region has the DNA TGTGCCAGCAGCCACGGCGGGCCCGGGAACACTGAAGCTTTCTTT.

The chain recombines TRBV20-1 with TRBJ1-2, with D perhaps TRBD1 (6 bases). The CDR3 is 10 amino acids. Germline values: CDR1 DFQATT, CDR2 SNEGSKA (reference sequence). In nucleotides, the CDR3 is TGCAGGCCAGGGGAGGATGGCTACACCTTC. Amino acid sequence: CRPGEDGYTF.

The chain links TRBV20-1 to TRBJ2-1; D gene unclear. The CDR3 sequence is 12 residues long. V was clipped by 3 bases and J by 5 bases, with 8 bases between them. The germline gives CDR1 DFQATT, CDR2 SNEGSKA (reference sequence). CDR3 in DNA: TGCAGTGCTAGTAGGCCCAACAATGAGCAGTTCTTC. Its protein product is CSASRPNNEQFF.